The clone carrying this TCR beta chain was detected a few times. Its antigen is unidentified. Each CDR3 protein gets one entry after TCRdb re-called the 5' RACE reads with MiXCR. The data contain 540,000 or so distinct CDR3 sequences, roughly 20% of them seen just once; the ten biggest clones take up around an eighth. This sample is drawn from a study of T-cell memory formation after mild COVID-19. Overall study findings and caveats: Clones that contracted clustered mainly in CM and EM if CD4+ and in EMRA if CD8+.

Germline V CDR1 and CDR2: DFQATT, SNEGSKA (reference sequence). The CDR3 extends over 15 amino acids. V lost 0 bases and J lost 4, with 16 bases in between. This TCR was recovered from an adult woman who had mild COVID-19 (a few samples of this study predate the infection). Cell type and time point are not known. The material sequenced was PBMCs or a T cell subset sorted from them (not recorded which). The chain has TRBV20-1 and TRBJ2-7, with unresolved D. The CDR3 nucleotides read TGCAGTGCTAGAGATTTTAAAGGGCGTGGGTACGAGCAGTACTTC. Its translation: CSARDFKGRGYEQYF.